These 5 T cell receptor beta chains came from one sample sequenced in a study of T cells after yellow fever vaccination. TCRdb processed the 5' RACE reads anew with MiXCR; each CDR3 protein has one entry. The sample lists some 600,000 distinct CDR3 sequences, roughly a sixth seen once, with around 16% in the top ten. This sample comprised PBMCs, obtained around 5 days after the first yellow fever vaccination. The source of these receptors is a young man who received the YFV17D yellow fever vaccine.

The chain couples TRBV4-1 to TRBJ2-7; D is unclear. CDR1 MGHRA and CDR2 YSYEKL come from the germline V gene. This CDR3 spans 16 amino acids. V was pared by 2 bases and J by 0 bases, with 14 bases between. CDR3 in amino acids: CASSQIREKLSYEQYF. For the CDR3, the DNA is TGCGCCAGCAGCCAAATTCGTGAAAAGCTCTCCTACGAGCAGTACTTC.

This clonotype was seen repeatedly, ten times or more. The gene calls are TRBV12-3 or TRBV12-4 and TRBJ1-1; no firm D call. Trimming stripped 7 bases from V and 1 base from J, with 7 bases between. The CDR3 length is 12 residues. CDR3 amino acids: CASTLGNTEAFF. In DNA form, the CDR3 reads TGTGCCAGCACTCTCGGGAACACTGAAGCTTTCTTT.

This rearrangement joins TRBV5-1 to TRBJ2-7; tentatively, D is TRBD1 or TRBD2 (6 bases each). Germline CDR1 reads SGHRS; CDR2 reads YFSETQ. The CDR3 covers 20 residues. Trimming pared 0 bases from V and 0 bases from J, leaving 25 bases between. DNA for the CDR3: TGCGCCAGCAGCTTGGGCCTCGGGCAGGGGAGGTATATCAGCTCCTACGAGCAGTACGTC. This translates into CASSLGLGQGRYISSYEQYV.

The table lists this clonotype with a few counts. The V call is TRBV9, the J call TRBJ2-7, with 9 bases aligning to TRBD1. This CDR3 comprises 13 residues. The J segment lost 6 bases and the V segment lost 4 bases, leaving 5 bases of the junction unmatched. Germline V gives CDR1 SGDLS, CDR2 YYNGEE. CDR3 sequence: CASSRRDRAEQYF. CDR3 in DNA: TGTGCCAGCAGCCGAAGGGACAGGGCCGAGCAGTACTTC.

The chain couples TRBV7-9 to TRBJ1-2; no firm D call. The CDR3 is made up of 12 amino acids. Germline V lookup: CDR1 SEHNR, CDR2 FQNEAQ (reference sequence). V was trimmed by 4 bases and J by 6 bases, leaving 9 bases between them. The DNA for the CDR3 is TGTGCCAGCAGCTCAACCGAGGATGGCTACACCTTC. It codes for CASSSTEDGYTF.